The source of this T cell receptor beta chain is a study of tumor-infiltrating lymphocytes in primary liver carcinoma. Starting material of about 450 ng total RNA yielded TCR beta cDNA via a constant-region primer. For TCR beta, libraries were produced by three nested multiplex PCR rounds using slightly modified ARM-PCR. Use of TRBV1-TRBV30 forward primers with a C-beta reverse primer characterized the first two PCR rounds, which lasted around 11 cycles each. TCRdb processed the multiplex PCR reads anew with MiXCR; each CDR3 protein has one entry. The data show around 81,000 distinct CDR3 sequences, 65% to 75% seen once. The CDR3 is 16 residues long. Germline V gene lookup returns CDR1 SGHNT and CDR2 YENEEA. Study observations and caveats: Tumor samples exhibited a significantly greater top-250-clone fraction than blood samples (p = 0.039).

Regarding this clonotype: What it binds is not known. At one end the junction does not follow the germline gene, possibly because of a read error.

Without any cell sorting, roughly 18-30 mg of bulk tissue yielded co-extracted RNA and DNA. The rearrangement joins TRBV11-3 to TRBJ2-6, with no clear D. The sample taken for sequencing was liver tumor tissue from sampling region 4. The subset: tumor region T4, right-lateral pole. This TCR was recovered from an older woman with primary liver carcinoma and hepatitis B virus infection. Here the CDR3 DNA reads TGTGTCAGCAGCTCTGAAGAGGCAGGTGGGGCCAACGTCCTGACTTTC. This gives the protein CVSSSEEAGGANVLTF.